Following are 3 T cell receptor beta chains from one sample sequenced in a study of OX40 agonist ivuxolimab in advanced cancers. TCRdb keeps only in-frame clones here, not all; method: immunoSEQ multiplex PCR. Among some 35,000 clones listed, over 65% were seen once. This specimen consisted of CD4+ or CD8+ T cells sorted from blood, obtained in a trial of the OX40 agonist ivuxolimab. These receptors were obtained from an adult with an advanced solid tumor such as melanoma, head and neck, liver or kidney cancer.

The chain is built from TRBV30 and TRBJ1-5, with D hard to call. The CDR3 spans 13 residues. The V end lost 0 bases, the J end lost 1 base, and 4 bases lay between the germline ends. CDR1 and CDR2 (germline): GTSNPN, SVGIG (reference sequence). CDR3 protein: CAWSVESNQPQHF. CDR3 nucleotide sequence: TGTGCCTGGAGTGTAGAGAGCAATCAGCCCCAGCATTTT. Based on the CDR3 plus reference TRBV30 and TRBJ1-5, the full variable domain is SQTIHQWPATLVQPVGSPLSLECTVEGTSNPNLYWYRQAAGRGLQLLFYSVGIGQISSEVPQNLSASRPQDRQFILSSKKLLLSDSGFYLCAWSVESNQPQHFGDGTRLSIL.

The chain is built from TRBV6-1 and TRBJ2-7; D is unclear. The germline gives CDR1 MNHNS, CDR2 SASEGT. The V end was cut by 5 bases, the J end by 0 bases, with 8 bases between. The CDR3 sequence is 13 residues long. CDR3 bases: TGTGCCAGCAGTCCGACCCACTCCTACGAGCAGTACTTC. This encodes CASSPTHSYEQYF.

J is TRBJ1-5 and V is TRBV4-1, with 7 bases fitting TRBD1. Germline V gene sequence: CDR1 MGHRA, CDR2 YSYEKL. V shed 3 bases, J shed 3 bases, and the junction held 8 bases outside the gene matches. The CDR3 has 16 amino acids. The CDR3: CASSHDYRGPNQPQHF. In DNA form, the CDR3 reads TGCGCCAGCAGCCATGACTACAGGGGCCCCAATCAGCCCCAGCATTTT.